This is a list of T cell receptor beta chains from one sample in a study of blood T cell repertoires in COVID-19. Clones were read by immunoSEQ multiplex PCR, and TCRdb kept only the in-frame ones, dropping some. The sample includes 200,000 to 250,000 clones, 88% of them seen just once. Sequences were obtained from PBMCs or T cells enriched from blood (not recorded which). These receptors all stem from a woman aged 25 to 39 who had been exposed to COVID-19. Both conserved end residues are part of each CDR3. Fields, in order: clone size, J gene, D gene, V gene, CDR3 protein, CDR3 DNA. The D gene is left open where the match is weak. Size values are once, few and many counts, or a class for expanded clones, and some rows have none.

clone size: NA; J gene: TRBJ1-3; D gene: NA; V gene: TRBV28; CDR3 protein: CASTLASSSGNTIYF; CDR3 DNA: TGTGCCAGCACCCTAGCCAGTTCCTCTGGAAACACCATATATTTT
clone size: NA; J gene: TRBJ2-7; D gene: NA; V gene: TRBV5-1; CDR3 protein: CASRRGTWSYEQYF; CDR3 DNA: TGCGCCAGCCGAAGAGGGACTTGGTCCTACGAGCAGTACTTC
clone size: NA; J gene: TRBJ2-3; D gene: NA; V gene: TRBV2; CDR3 protein: CASSLGTSTDTQYF; CDR3 DNA: TGTGCCAGCAGTCTCGGGACTAGCACAGATACGCAGTATTTT
clone size: NA; J gene: TRBJ1-3; D gene: TRBD1; V gene: TRBV18; CDR3 protein: CASSPGQGENTIYF; CDR3 DNA: TGTGCCAGCTCACCTGGACAGGGGGAAAACACCATATATTTT
clone size: NA; J gene: TRBJ1-2; D gene: NA; V gene: TRBV19; CDR3 protein: CASTPFSGGGGYTF; CDR3 DNA: TGTGCCAGTACCCCATTTTCGGGGGGAGGCGGCTACACCTTC
clone size: NA; J gene: TRBJ2-1; D gene: TRBD2; V gene: TRBV5-1; CDR3 protein: CASSLGGSSYNEQFF; CDR3 DNA: TGCGCCAGCAGCTTGGGCGGGAGCTCCTACAATGAGCAGTTCTTC
clone size: few; J gene: TRBJ1-1; D gene: NA; V gene: TRBV5-8; CDR3 protein: CASTRGGVGTEAFF; CDR3 DNA: TGTGCCAGCACCCGAGGGGGGGTAGGAACTGAAGCTTTCTTT
clone size: NA; J gene: TRBJ2-2; D gene: TRBD2; V gene: TRBV5-5; CDR3 protein: CASSFLLAGGPNTGELFF; CDR3 DNA: TGTGCCAGCAGCTTTTTGCTAGCGGGAGGCCCGAACACCGGGGAGCTGTTTTTT
clone size: once; J gene: TRBJ2-4; D gene: NA; V gene: TRBV7-9; CDR3 protein: CASSFSGAGKNIQYF; CDR3 DNA: TGTGCCAGCAGCTTTTCAGGGGCCGGCAAAAACATTCAGTACTTC
clone size: NA; J gene: TRBJ2-5; D gene: NA; V gene: TRBV5-4; CDR3 protein: CASSRSGTTRQETQYF; CDR3 DNA: TGTGCCAGCAGCCGTTCCGGGACAACCCGTCAAGAGACCCAGTACTTC
clone size: NA; J gene: TRBJ2-6; D gene: TRBD1; V gene: TRBV5-1; CDR3 protein: CASSYPGQGRTGANVLTF; CDR3 DNA: TGCGCCAGCAGCTACCCGGGACAGGGAAGGACTGGGGCCAACGTCCTGACTTTC
clone size: NA; J gene: TRBJ2-4; D gene: TRBD2; V gene: TRBV18; CDR3 protein: CASSPGGIRNIQYF; CDR3 DNA: TGTGCCAGCTCACCGGGAGGGATTAGGAACATTCAGTACTTC
clone size: NA; J gene: TRBJ2-3; D gene: NA; V gene: TRBV5-1; CDR3 protein: CASSLIRTGHVTQYF; CDR3 DNA: TGCGCCAGCAGCTTGATTCGCACAGGGCATGTTACGCAGTATTTT
clone size: NA; J gene: TRBJ2-5; D gene: NA; V gene: TRBV30; CDR3 protein: CAWSGGQGLLQYF; CDR3 DNA: TGTGCCTGGAGTGGGGGCCAGGGGCTACTCCAGTACTTC